Below, one TCR beta chain is given with its context. This specimen comes from a study of cytomegalovirus exposure and HLA in healthy donors. The CDR3 is 19 amino acids. CDR1 is MDHEN, CDR2 SYDVKM, per germline. V gave up 3 bases and J gave up 1 base, with 22 bases separating them. The PCR made use of 60 Vbeta and 13 Jbeta primers. Assay: immunoSEQ multiplex PCR; the TCRdb copy retains only in-frame clones and omits some. The sample shows 150,000 to 200,000 clones, 82% of them seen only once. The origin of this receptor is a girl aged 5 to 17 in good health and CMV-seropositive. Sequencing input: PBMCs. This rearrangement joins TRBV28 to TRBJ1-5; D might be TRBD1 (5 bases). This CDR3 is CASSFGGGRGLWSNQPQHF. The DNA for the CDR3 is TGTGCCAGCAGTTTCGGGGGGGGACGTGGCCTTTGGAGCAATCAGCCCCAGCATTTT.